A single sample gave rise to the 31 T cell receptor beta chains below, sequenced in a study of blood T cell repertoires in COVID-19. Sequencing used immunoSEQ multiplex PCR; TCRdb keeps in-frame clones, though not all of them. Seen here are some 200,000 clones, roughly nine tenths observed once, and the top ten hold roughly 7%. Sequenced: peripheral blood. These receptor sequences come from a woman of 80 years or more in a cohort sampled during active or convalescent COVID-19.

This clone was counted a few times. The chain has TRBV24-1 and TRBJ2-1; D gene ambiguous. The germline V and J ends were trimmed by 1 base and 4 bases, with 4 bases remaining between them. Germline lookup yields CDR1 KGHDR and CDR2 SFDVKD. The CDR3 sequence is 13 residues long. As DNA, the CDR3 is TGTGCCACCAGTGATTTCAGGTACAATGAGCAGTTCTTC. This encodes CATSDFRYNEQFF.

On this clone itself: One end of the junction does not line up with germline, which may come from a read error. The gene calls are TRBV7-2 and TRBJ2-1; D is unclear. The CDR3 totals 12 residues. CDR1 and CDR2 from the germline V gene are SGHTA and FQGNSA. The CDR3 reads CATSLQLNEQFF. As DNA, the CDR3 is TGTGCCACCAGCCTTCAACTCAATGAGCAGTTCTTC.

V gene TRBV28 combines with J gene TRBJ2-2; D perhaps matches TRBD2 (5 bases). The CDR3 spans 18 residues. The V and J ends lost 2 bases and 5 bases respectively, with 21 bases between them. From germline, CDR1 is MDHEN and CDR2 SYDVKM. This CDR3 reads CASSLSRSRGLRTGELFF. The CDR3 region has the DNA TGTGCCAGCAGTTTAAGTAGGTCTAGAGGGTTGCGTACCGGGGAGCTGTTTTTT.

V and J are TRBV11-2 and TRBJ2-7; 13 bases are a match to TRBD2. This CDR3 has 15 residues. Germline V lookup: CDR1 SGHAT, CDR2 FQNNGV. The V and J ends lost 5 bases and 3 bases, in that order; junction bases with no gene match: 4. CDR3 region: CASSRLAGGGYEQYF. DNA for the CDR3: TGTGCCAGCAGCCGACTAGCGGGGGGAGGCTACGAGCAGTACTTC.

This chain links TRBV20-1 with TRBJ2-3; 12 bases line up with TRBD2. The CDR3 runs to 16 residues. J was trimmed by 6 bases and V by 3 bases; bases with no gene match: 10. Germline values: CDR1 DFQATT, CDR2 SNEGSKA (reference sequence). In DNA, the CDR3 is TGCAGTGCTAGTTCCCCTAGCGGGGGGGCCTGGGATACGCAGTATTTT. Amino acids: CSASSPSGGAWDTQYF.

The rearrangement links TRBV2 to TRBJ1-4; no reliable D call. CDR3 size: 17 residues. V lost 6 bases and J 3 bases, leaving 20 bases between the germline ends. In germline, CDR1 is SNHLY, CDR2 FYNNEI. The CDR3 region has the DNA TGTGCCAGCAGCGCCAGTGGCCCTGGGCGAGCTAATGAAAAACTGTTTTTT. This encodes CASSASGPGRANEKLFF.

The genes are TRBV27 and TRBJ1-5; the match to TRBD1 covers 8 bases. CDR1 MNHEY and CDR2 SMNVEV come from the germline V gene (reference sequence). The CDR3 has 14 amino acids. V shed 3 bases, J shed 2 bases, and the junction held 0 bases outside the gene matches. The CDR3 DNA sequence: TGTGCCAGCAGTTTGGGACAGGGCAATCAGCCCCAGCATTTT. It yields the protein CASSLGQGNQPQHF.

V is TRBV29-1 and J is TRBJ1-4, with a weak D call TRBD1 (5 bases). Germline CDR1 reads SQVTM; CDR2 reads ANQGSEA. CDR3 length: 12 residues. V lost 4 bases, J lost 5 bases, and 8 bases lay in between. The CDR3 sequence: CSVAGVNEKLFF. In DNA, the CDR3 is TGCAGCGTTGCGGGGGTAAATGAAAAACTGTTTTTT.

V usage is TRBV5-1 and J usage is TRBJ1-1; perhaps TRBD1 as D (5 bases). Trimming stripped 5 bases from V and 6 bases from J, with 11 bases between. CDR3 size: 12 residues. Looked up from germline, CDR1 is SGHRS and CDR2 is YFSETQ. This chain's CDR3 is CASSRGVAEAFF. DNA for the CDR3: TGCGCCAGCAGTCGGGGGGTCGCTGAAGCTTTCTTT.

This clone was seen more than once but under ten times. This chain links TRBV6-1 with TRBJ1-2; D ambiguous. Germline V gene lookup returns CDR1 MNHNS and CDR2 SASEGT. The CDR3 extends over 14 amino acids. V lost 2 bases and J lost 5, with 12 bases in between. For the CDR3, the DNA is TGTGCCAGCAGTGAAATGGGGAGGGTGTATGGCTACACCTTC. This codes for CASSEMGRVYGYTF.

V and J are TRBV5-1 and TRBJ2-7; tentatively, D is TRBD1 (5 bases). With 2 bases removed from V and 3 bases from J, the gap between germline ends came to 9 bases. Germline V CDR1 and CDR2: SGHRS, YFSETQ. This CDR3 is built from 13 residues. The CDR3 reads CASSLQDGYEQYV. CDR3 DNA sequence: TGCGCCAGCAGCTTACAGGACGGCTACGAGCAGTACGTC.

This clone occurred a few times. V gene TRBV19 combines with J gene TRBJ2-1; 8 positions match TRBD1. Losses at the gene ends were 4 bases for V and 4 bases for J; bases not matched to a gene: 9. The CDR3 extends over 16 amino acids. Germline assignment: CDR1 LNHDA and CDR2 SQIVND (reference sequence). CDR3 sequence (DNA): TGTGCCAGTAGTAGAGCGACAGGGGCGGTTTACAATGAGCAGTTCTTC. It specifies CASSRATGAVYNEQFF.

The sample holds one count of this clone. CDR3 in DNA: TGTGCCAGTACCCCAGGGAGGCAACAAGAGACCCAGTACTTC. This translates into CASTPGRQQETQYF. The genes are TRBV19 and TRBJ2-5, with a tentative D call TRBD2 (6 bases). The V end lost 7 bases, the J end lost 2 bases, and 14 bases lay between the germline ends. The CDR3 sequence is 14 residues long. From germline, CDR1 is LNHDA and CDR2 SQIVND (reference sequence).

The chain couples TRBV5-1 to TRBJ2-5, with D maybe TRBD2 (5 bases). Germline assignment: CDR1 SGHRS and CDR2 YFSETQ. The CDR3 has 15 amino acids. V was pared by 3 bases and J by 3 bases, with 15 bases between. The CDR3 reads CASSYQPGSKETQYF. The CDR3 nucleotides read TGCGCCAGCAGCTACCAACCGGGATCAAAAGAGACCCAGTACTTC.

This clone was found a few times. The genes are TRBV19 and TRBJ1-5; 7 bases match TRBD1. Germline trimming cut 8 bases from V and 4 bases from J; bases unmatched to any gene: 8. The CDR3 loop spans 14 amino acids. Germline lookup yields CDR1 LNHDA and CDR2 SQIVND (reference sequence). Written as DNA, the CDR3 is TGTGCCAGTGATGGGGGACAGAGAAATCAGCCCCAGCATTTT. Its translation: CASDGGQRNQPQHF.

The chain uses TRBV9 and TRBJ2-1, with D tentatively TRBD1 (5 bases). CDR1 is SGDLS and CDR2 is YYNGEE in the germline V gene. Trimming left V 0 bases short and J 8 bases short, with 18 bases between. The CDR3 consists of 16 residues. CDR3 protein: CASSVDSGQIYDEQFF. CDR3 in DNA: TGTGCCAGCAGCGTAGATTCAGGGCAAATTTATGATGAGCAGTTCTTC.

The genes are TRBV10-3 and TRBJ2-2; D is perhaps TRBD1 (6 bases). The germline gives CDR1 ENHRY, CDR2 SYGVKD. The V end lost 5 bases, the J end lost 3 bases, and 13 bases lay between the germline ends. This CDR3 has 15 amino acids. The CDR3 coding sequence is TGTGCCATCAGTATACAGGGCCTCGACACCGGGGAGCTGTTTTTT. Amino acids: CAISIQGLDTGELFF.

This clone was seen a single time. The V call is TRBV18, the J call TRBJ2-4; tentatively, D is TRBD2 (5 bases). This CDR3 comprises 14 residues. Germline V gives CDR1 KGHSH, CDR2 LQKENI. The V end lost 3 bases, the J end lost 4 bases, and 10 bases lay between the germline ends. The DNA for the CDR3 is TGTGCCAGCTCACCTCGGACTGGGAAAAACATTCAGTACTTC. Amino acid sequence: CASSPRTGKNIQYF.

The rearrangement joins TRBV10-1 to TRBJ2-2, with TRBD2 matching over 10 bases. The length of the CDR3 is 15 residues. Germline V CDR1 and CDR2: WNHNN, SYGVQD (reference sequence). Trimming took 6 bases from V and 4 from J; bases not matched to a gene: 5. The CDR3 spells CASSSGRASTGELFF. In DNA form, the CDR3 reads TGCGCCAGCAGCAGCGGGAGGGCCAGCACCGGGGAGCTGTTTTTT.

The chain combines TRBV29-1 with TRBJ1-1; D remains ambiguous. V shed 4 bases and J shed 3 bases, with 12 bases lying between them. This CDR3 region has 13 residues. Germline CDR1 SQVTM, CDR2 ANQGSEA. CDR3: CSVVREVDTEAFF. CDR3 nucleotides: TGCAGCGTTGTGCGGGAGGTGGACACTGAAGCTTTCTTT.

This clone has just a few counts. This rearrangement joins TRBV18 to TRBJ1-6; 12 nucleotides align to TRBD1. V dropped 4 bases and J dropped 10; count of bases not matched to a gene: 8. CDR1 KGHSH and CDR2 LQKENI come from the germline V gene. CDR3 length: 16 amino acids. CDR3 residues: CASSRDAGTGGSPLHF. CDR3 bases: TGTGCCAGCTCACGAGATGCCGGGACAGGGGGCTCACCCCTCCACTTT. Full variable domain (rest looked up from reference TRBV18 and TRBJ1-6): NAGVMQNPRHLVRRRGQEARLRCSPMKGHSHVYWYRQLPEEGLKFMVYLQKENIIDESGMPKERFSAEFPKEGPSILRIQQVVRGDSAAYFCASSRDAGTGGSPLHFGNGTRLTVT.

The V call is TRBV6-5, the J call TRBJ2-7; the D gene is possibly TRBD2 (6 bases). V was shortened by 3 bases and J by 2 bases, with 14 bases between the two germline ends. CDR1 and CDR2 from the germline V gene are MNHEY and SVGAGI. This CDR3 contains 15 residues. The CDR3 loop is CASSYGGAEPYEQYF. The CDR3 nucleotides read TGTGCCAGCAGTTATGGCGGGGCCGAACCCTACGAGCAGTACTTC.

This clone was detected only a few times. The chain joins TRBV19 to TRBJ1-4, with no clear D. The CDR3 contains 11 residues. V lost 9 bases and J 7 bases, leaving 9 bases between the germline ends. CDR1 and CDR2 from the germline V gene are LNHDA and SQIVND (reference sequence). For the CDR3, the DNA is TGTGCCAGCAGCGAGGGTGAAAAACTGTTTTTT. It encodes CASSEGEKLFF.

The chain carries TRBV20-1 and TRBJ1-6; unclear D gene. Trimming took off 0 bases at V and 16 bases at J, with 7 bases between the two ends. Germline CDR1 is DFQATT and CDR2 is SNEGSKA (reference sequence). This CDR3 has 10 amino acids. The CDR3 protein is CSAREEKLHF. CDR3 nucleotides: TGCAGTGCTAGAGAGGAGAAGCTCCACTTT.

This clone has more than one count but fewer than ten. The rearrangement links TRBV18 to TRBJ1-5; TRBD1 matches at 9 bases. CDR1 is KGHSH and CDR2 is LQKENI in the germline V gene. CDR3 length: 15 amino acids. With 5 bases clipped from V and 6 bases from J, the junction kept 8 bases outside the gene matches. CDR3: CASSIGQGQGQPQHF. The CDR3 DNA sequence: TGTGCCAGCTCAATAGGACAGGGGCAGGGTCAGCCCCAGCATTTT.

The chain carries TRBV5-4 and TRBJ2-6; 9 nucleotides align to TRBD1. This CDR3 is built from 17 residues. Germline V lookup: CDR1 SGHNT, CDR2 YYREEE (reference sequence). Trimming cost V 3 bases and J 2 bases; bases outside gene matches: 6. CDR3 residues: CASSSSRDRAGANVLTF. The CDR3 DNA is TGTGCCAGCAGCTCGTCCCGGGACAGGGCTGGGGCCAACGTCCTGACTTTC.

The chain recombines TRBV4-3 with TRBJ2-2, with D perhaps matching TRBD2 (6 bases). The V end was cut by 0 bases, the J end by 6 bases, with 17 bases between. The CDR3 contains 17 residues. Germline V gene sequence: CDR1 LGHNA, CDR2 YSLEER. CDR3 in amino acids: CASSQDRGGHVAGELFF. CDR3 DNA sequence: TGCGCCAGCAGCCAAGATCGGGGAGGACATGTGGCCGGGGAGCTGTTTTTT.

The chain is built from TRBV28 and TRBJ1-4; TRBD1 matches 8 bases. Germline loops: CDR1 MDHEN, CDR2 SYDVKM. The CDR3 is 16 amino acids. V was pared by 0 bases and J by 8 bases, with 8 bases of the junction left unmatched. In DNA, the CDR3 is TGTGCCAGCAGTTTATGGGGCCGACAGGGGAGAGAAAAACTGTTTTTT. Its protein is CASSLWGRQGREKLFF.

This clone was picked up one time. The J gene is TRBJ1-1, the V gene TRBV12-5; no reliable D call. The V and J ends lost 1 base and 6 bases respectively, with 9 bases between them. Germline CDR1 and CDR2: LGHNT and FRNRAP. The CDR3 contains 13 residues. For the CDR3, the DNA is TGTGCTAGTGGTTTGGGTGGGCTCGCTGAAGCTTTCTTT. It yields the protein CASGLGGLAEAFF.

V and J are TRBV5-7 and TRBJ2-2, with a tentative D call TRBD1 (6 bases). TRBV5-7 is an ORF, with its function uncertain. The CDR3 is made up of 15 amino acids. Trimming removed 3 bases at V and 5 bases at J, with 14 bases between. The CDR3 is CASSCPQGRTGELFF. CDR3 in DNA: TGTGCCAGCAGCTGCCCCCAGGGGCGGACCGGGGAGCTGTTTTTT.

This clone was picked up a small number of times. The chain has TRBV6-5 and TRBJ1-1; D is undetermined. The CDR3 is 15 amino acids. Germline CDR1 is MNHEY and CDR2 is SVGAGI. The V and J ends lost 7 bases and 0 bases respectively, with 15 bases between them. The CDR3 sequence: CASKFGSTLNTEAFF. CDR3 coding DNA: TGTGCCAGCAAATTCGGGAGTACCTTGAACACTGAAGCTTTCTTT.